This TCR beta chain was recovered during a study of blood T cell repertoires in COVID-19 (TCRdb year 2020). With respect to the entire study: Samples from collaborators originated in the United States, Italy and Spain and spanned both the acute and convalescent phases of COVID-19. Sample metadata almost always included a de-identified subject ID, COVID-19 status, age in years and sex. Subjects who had been exposed to COVID-19, were actively infected with it, or had recovered from it provided the deeply sampled blood TCRbeta repertoires that made up the dataset. Where available, HLA class I and class II types were taken from metadata supplied by the sample provider and were not determined by assay-based typing. A freely available public database, intended as a resource for researchers studying the immune response to SARS-CoV-2, is where the repertoires were released. The material from the prospective study consisted of cDNA or gDNA derived from T cells, B-cell-depleted T cells, or PBMCs. The samples were drawn from the first 160 participants of the ongoing ImmuneRACE study and from roughly 1,300 subjects provided by 6 global collaborators.

Participants in the prospective study were enrolled through a virtual design, were aged about 18 to 90 years, and lived in under 25 United States geographic areas. Cohort assignment in the prospective study relied on participant-reported clinical history from a screening survey and a study questionnaire. Recovered participants in ImmuneRACE Cohort 3 were defined by two consecutive negative NP/OP PCR tests, clearance by a healthcare professional, or resolution of symptoms. In the prospective study, whole blood, serum and a nasopharyngeal or oropharyngeal swab were collected from each participant by mobile phlebotomists. Additional blood draws and questionnaires over an approximately two-month period could optionally be provided by prospective study participants. Before DNA extraction, blood samples from the prospective study were shipped at room temperature or frozen. The paper's findings and limits, for the study overall: The quantity of clinical and demographic metadata differed by source and by participant and was supplied without curation.

TCRbeta CDR3 regions were amplified from genomic DNA by means of the immunoSEQ Assay, a bias-controlled multiplex PCR. Per the original workflow: Nucleated cell counts per sample were estimated from amplification of reference gene primers within the assay. Sequence reads were collapsed and filtered to measure the absolute abundance of every unique TCRbeta CDR3 rearrangement. Productive Simpson clonality was computed per sample as the square root of Simpson's diversity index over productive rearrangements. TCRdb provides this immuneACCESS table in a form limited to in-frame rearrangements. Some clones are lacking; in checked studies, under half of them reflect an unresolved V gene, and why the rest are absent is not known. V, J and clone size are those of that table, while D and trimming were read from the DNA. Within this sample are approximately 440,000 clones, with about nine tenths of them counted one time only. The ten biggest clones cover about 0.63% of the sample.

On this clone: Its antigen is still unknown. The record has no base qualities; no much larger clone is one base away.

The sample taken for sequencing was PBMCs or T cells enriched from blood (not recorded which). The sequence was collected from a man between 18 and 35 years old who had recovered from COVID-19.

Here is the DNA: TGTGCCAGCAGCGCGGGGGGAGCGGACCAATGGGTCTACACCTTC. It is translated as CASSAGGADQWVYTF. The chain uses TRBV9 and TRBJ1-2; the D region possibly corresponds to TRBD1 (5 bases align). V drops 3 bases and J drops 10 bases, leaving 22 bases in between. CDR1 SGDLS and CDR2 YYNGEE are derived from the germline V gene. The CDR3 contains 15 residues, cysteine and phenylalanine counted. The retained sequence is limited to the CDR3, 45 bases, with the frame set at the first base.